Listed below are T cell receptor beta chains from one sample, sequenced in a study of shared clonotypes between healthy human individuals. Generated by immunoSEQ multiplex PCR, the TCRdb table keeps only in-frame clones and is missing some. Among about 480,000 clones listed, 75% to 85% were seen once. The sequenced material came from PBMCs. These TCRs come from a woman aged 40 to 50 in good health. Some clones in this sample may be carry-over from other donors' samples. CDR3s leave out the opening cysteine and the closing phenylalanine or tryptophan.

>12|TRBV30
AWSRGGSLDTQY
>12|TRBV6-6
ASRPWTDSYEQY
>14|TRBV5-6
ASSPGLAGVYNEQF
>12|TRBV7-9
ASSQNLGVQPQH
>9|TRBV5-6
ASSLNNGYT
>13|TRBV6-6
ASSYSGQGNSPLH
>10|TRBV2
ASQLTEYEQF
>13|TRBV9
ASSVGGRGQETQY
>13|TRBV7-7
ASSLGGQGTDTQY
>13|TRBV5-4
ASSLGGTGANVLT
>16|TRBV27
ASSLLPPAGGGTDTQY
>13|TRBV2
ASRTGTSESYEQY
>13|TRBV29-1
SVEGGLARQLGQF
>13|TRBV2
AAAPVRDRYYEQY
>13|TRBV7-9
ASSLILAGGGEQF
>11|TRBV28
ASRAGGVNEQF
>14|TRBV27
ASSLSGGVRNTEAF
>12|TRBV5-8
ASSLVGLTGELF
>10|TRBV28
ATRVSGAEAF
>14|TRBV28
ASSYQGAANTGELF
>12|TRBV4-3
ASSQNVQGYGYT
>14|TRBV4-1
ASSQDLAGGRDTQY
>14|TRBV28
ASSLTSRGDSYEQY
>10|TRBV30
AWSTGTGGYT
>13|TRBV5-8
ASSPNSGRGYEQY
>10|TRBV2
ASSVVNTEAF
>14|TRBV19
ASKGQGGWGNTEAF
>12|TRBV10-3
AISESGAKNIQY
>6|TRBV29-1
SVDEAF
>13|TRBV5-1
ASSAGGLGNEKLF
>11|TRBV28
ASRFSAGYGYT
>13|TRBV6-4
ASTKTAGSTDTQY
>11|TRBV15
ATSGDTGRTRH
>13|TRBV28
ASSSGAGDYQPQH
>11|TRBV6-6
ASKGIEPYEQY
>15|TRBV5-1
ASSFQGHPSVYNEQF
>13|TRBV19
ASKTGQGVVQPQH
>9|TRBV7-2
AAEPQETQY
>13|TRBV9
ASSPTAGGPREQY
>11|TRBV7-2
ASSLTPRTEAF
>10|TRBV5-1
ASSLAALEQY
>16|TRBV12-2
ASRPPRGPGQGQYEQY
>13|TRBV5-1
ASTQPGGSDNEQF
>14|TRBV5-1
ASSLQGEGGPETQY
>13|TRBV18
ASSPPGFRGYEQY
>14|TRBV5-1
ASSLVVAGGSDTQY
>16|TRBV4-2
ASSAGTGHFATNEKLF
>13|TRBV18
ASSPQGIYTGELF
>10|TRBV28
ASSEYNSPLH
>13|TRBV2
ASSELQGLPDTQY